This T cell receptor (beta chain) is drawn from a study of regulatory T cells in long-lasting Graves disease. Germline CDR1 is LNHDA and CDR2 is SQIVND (reference sequence). V lost 3 bases and J 8 bases, leaving 14 bases between the germline ends. The CDR3 loop spans 15 amino acids. iRepertoire HTBI primers and Arm-PCR of CDR3 regions built TCR beta libraries. In the authors' workflow: Across all samples, approximately 64 TRBV segments and more than 11 TRBJ segments were identified. MiXCR, applied by TCRdb to the multiplex PCR reads, yields one record per CDR3 protein. The V and J calls and clone size come from TCRdb's table, not from the authors' own analysis. The table has 450,000 or so distinct CDR3 sequences, 22% seen once. This clonotype showed up just a few times. Time point reported: persistent/refractory GD, antithyroid drugs over 5 years with positive TRAb. PBMC RNA was the source of the TCR library. American Thyroid Association guidelines defined how Graves' disease was diagnosed. Patients of an endocrinology department in Xi'an, China, were included. EDTA tubes received approximately 10 milliliters of drawn peripheral blood.

The receptor's source is a female donor with Graves disease. This chain links TRBV19 with TRBJ1-6, with D possibly being TRBD1 (6 bases). The source was peripheral blood mononuclear cells (PBMCs), collected when the disease was refractory, from a patient treated with antithyroid drugs. The CDR3 sequence: CASSMQDSTDSPLHF. The DNA of the CDR3 is TGTGCCAGTAGTATGCAGGACAGTACTGATTCACCCCTCCACTTT.